These T cell receptor beta chains were read from a single sample in a study of T cell responses to AZD1222 COVID-19 vaccine. Only in-frame clones appear in the TCRdb table, and some are missing; sequencing was by immunoSEQ multiplex PCR. This table has roughly 150,000 clones, roughly nine tenths appearing once. Sequencing used peripheral blood, obtained 28 days after the second AZD1222 dose. The origin of the receptors is an adult who received the AZD1222 COVID-19 vaccine. The CDR3 runs from the conserved cysteine through the conserved F or W. A D gene is named only where the DNA matches it firmly. Clone size is given for some rows only: seen once, a few or many times, or a class if the clone is expanded.

TRBJ1-1	-	-	TRBV4-1	CASSQVGTDTEAFF	TGCGCCAGCAGCCAAGTTGGGACGGACACTGAAGCTTTCTTT
TRBJ1-3	-	-	TRBV7-2	CASSPRGSSGNTIYF	TGTGCCAGCAGCCCGAGAGGAAGCTCTGGAAACACCATATATTTT
TRBJ1-1	once	-	TRBV11-2	CASSRPGGSTEAFF	TGTGCCAGCAGCCGACCGGGGGGGAGCACTGAAGCTTTCTTT
TRBJ1-5	-	-	TRBV6-5	CASGWGSGNQPQHF	TGTGCCAGCGGGTGGGGGTCTGGCAATCAGCCCCAGCATTTT
TRBJ2-1	-	TRBD2	TRBV27	CASSLSASGSQNEQFF	TGTGCCAGCAGTTTATCGGCTAGCGGGAGTCAGAATGAGCAGTTCTTC
TRBJ2-1	-	TRBD2	TRBV19	CASSKSPGTSGRGIEFF	TGTGCCAGTAGTAAAAGTCCCGGGACTAGCGGGAGGGGCATCGAGTTCTTC
TRBJ2-2	-	-	TRBV6-2/TRBV6-3	CASSYRWGAGELFF	TGTGCCAGCAGTTACCGATGGGGAGCCGGGGAGCTGTTTTTT
TRBJ1-5	-	-	TRBV7-2	CASSLSYGYSNQPQHF	TGTGCCAGCAGTTTGAGCTACGGGTATAGCAATCAGCCCCAGCATTTT
TRBJ2-2	-	-	TRBV4-1	CASSQGGGSNTGELFF	TGCGCCAGCAGCCAAGGAGGAGGATCGAACACCGGGGAGCTGTTTTTT
TRBJ1-1	-	-	TRBV19	CASRGYGQAFF	TGTGCCAGTCGGGGGTATGGGCAAGCTTTCTTT
TRBJ2-7	-	-	TRBV10-3	CAISAGSYEQYF	TGTGCCATCAGTGCCGGCTCCTACGAGCAGTACTTC
TRBJ2-6	-	TRBD1	TRBV7-6	CASSTGQGAAGANVLTF	TGTGCCAGCAGCACCGGACAGGGGGCGGCAGGGGCCAACGTCCTGACTTTC
TRBJ2-5	-	-	TRBV12-3/TRBV12-4	CASSLAEETQYF	TGTGCCAGCAGTTTAGCGGAAGAGACCCAGTACTTC
TRBJ1-2	-	-	TRBV19	CASSLPFNYGYTF	TGTGCCAGTAGTCTTCCGTTTAACTATGGCTACACCTTC
TRBJ1-1	-	-	TRBV28	CAAETGLFDTEAFF	TGTGCCGCAGAGACAGGTTTGTTTGACACTGAAGCTTTCTTT
TRBJ1-6	-	-	TRBV3-1/TRBV3-2	CASSQDLAKPLHF	TGTGCCAGCAGCCAAGATTTGGCAAAACCCCTCCACTTT
TRBJ2-5	-	TRBD2	TRBV7-2	CASSSRGAQYF	TGTGCCAGCAGCTCCCGGGGGGCCCAGTACTTC
TRBJ2-3	-	-	TRBV6-9	CASSYDWDSGYTDTQYF	TGTGCCAGCAGTTACGATTGGGATAGCGGATACACAGATACGCAGTATTTT
TRBJ1-3	-	TRBD1	TRBV3-1/TRBV3-2	CASRQGQGHGTIYF	TGTGCCAGCAGGCAAGGACAGGGGCACGGCACCATATATTTT
TRBJ1-1	-	-	TRBV10-1	CASSEGGNTEAFF	TGCGCCAGCAGTGAGGGGGGGAACACTGAAGCTTTCTTT
TRBJ1-2	-	TRBD1	TRBV5-1	CASSPRGTVINGYTF	TGCGCCAGCAGCCCCCGTGGGACAGTTATTAATGGCTACACCTTC
TRBJ1-1	-	-	TRBV6-5	CASSYGLAGSTEAFF	TGTGCCAGCAGTTACGGTCTTGCGGGCAGCACTGAAGCTTTCTTT
TRBJ1-5	-	-	TRBV19	CASSMPPQHF	TGTGCCAGTAGTATGCCGCCCCAGCATTTT
TRBJ1-5	-	-	TRBV18	CASSPGLSQPQHF	TGTGCCAGCTCACCGGGGTTGAGTCAGCCCCAGCATTTT
TRBJ2-7	-	TRBD1	TRBV3-1/TRBV3-2	CASSQEDRTTYEQYF	TGTGCCAGCAGCCAAGAGGACAGGACCACCTACGAGCAGTACTTC
TRBJ1-1	-	-	TRBV6-2/TRBV6-3	CASSYPPGAPGTEAFF	TGTGCCAGCAGTTACCCGCCGGGCGCCCCGGGCACTGAAGCTTTCTTT
TRBJ2-1	-	-	TRBV11-3	CASSAGGSYNEQFF	TGTGCCAGCAGCGCAGGGGGGTCCTACAATGAGCAGTTCTTC
TRBJ2-5	-	-	TRBV19	CASSGLQETQYF	TGTGCCAGTAGTGGCTTACAAGAGACCCAGTACTTC
TRBJ2-6	-	-	TRBV6-5	CASRAGSGANVLTF	TGTGCCAGCAGGGCAGGGAGTGGGGCCAACGTCCTGACTTTC
TRBJ2-1	once	-	TRBV5-8	CASSLSRGYNEQFF	TGTGCCAGCAGCTTGTCCAGGGGATACAATGAGCAGTTCTTC